The 5 T cell receptor beta chains below were found in one sample sequenced in a study of tumor-infiltrating lymphocytes in primary liver carcinoma. Unsorted whole blood served as the source of blood RNA, and germline DNA was extracted as well. Total RNA (roughly 540 ng) served as template for TCR beta cDNA synthesis primed by a constant-region primer. Slightly modified ARM-PCR served as the procedure for the TCR beta libraries. These libraries came from three rounds of nested multiplex PCR. Amplification in the first two PCR rounds was performed using TRBV1-TRBV30 forward primers and a C-beta reverse primer for about 10 cycles each. TCRdb passed the multiplex PCR reads through MiXCR, listing each CDR3 protein once. The sample contains some 190,000 distinct CDR3 sequences, 50% to 75% of which appear only once. The specimen was peripheral blood. These receptors were collected from a man in his forties with primary liver carcinoma and hepatitis B virus infection.

As to this clonotype: A much bigger clone sits one base away, suggesting this may be a read error. This chain links TRBV29-1 with TRBJ2-1; 7 bases are shared with TRBD2. V gave up 5 bases and J gave up 6 bases; unmatched junction bases: 7. Germline CDR1 is SQVTM and CDR2 is ANQGSEA. CDR3 size: 13 residues. This CDR3 reads CSVQAGYCNEQFF. CDR3 in DNA: TGCAGCGTTCAAGCGGGGTACTGCAATGAGCAGTTCTTC.

Details on this clonotype: A single base separates this from a much larger clone, so it may be a read error. V usage is TRBV29-1 and J usage is TRBJ2-5, with 7 positions matching TRBD1. Trimming took 4 bases from V and 2 from J; bases not matched to a gene: 10. The CDR3 is made up of 15 amino acids. Germline CDR1 reads SQVTM; CDR2 reads ANQGSEA. The CDR3 region has the DNA TGCAGCGTTGTAGAGATGACAGGGTGGCAAGAGACCCAGTACTTC. Protein product: CSVVEMTGWQETQYF. Together with reference TRBV29-1 and TRBJ2-5, the CDR3 gives the full variable domain: SAVISQKPSRDICQRGTSLTIQCQVDSQVTMMFWYRQQPGQSLTLIATANQGSEATYESGFVIDKFPISRPNLTFSTLTVSNMSPEDSSIYLCSVVEMTGWQETQYFGPGTRLLVL.

Here the CDR3 DNA reads TGTGCCAGCAGCAAAAGGGTCCGGGACAGAATCACCGGGGAGCTGTTTTTT. This gives the protein CASSKRVRDRITGELFF. The V and J genes are TRBV21-1 and TRBJ2-2; TRBD1, the D gene given by the table, was not confirmed from the DNA. TRBV21-1 is classified as a pseudogene. This CDR3 has 17 amino acids.

The chain links TRBV11-2 to TRBJ2-5, with D maybe TRBD2 (6 bases). The length of the CDR3 is 15 residues. V gave up 2 bases and J gave up 4 bases, with 14 bases separating them. Per germline, CDR1 SGHAT and CDR2 FQNNGV. This chain's CDR3 is CASSLTDGAGETQYF. The CDR3 nucleotides are TGTGCCAGCAGCTTAACCGACGGAGCGGGAGAGACCCAGTACTTC.

The chain links TRBV2 to TRBJ2-3, with D possibly being TRBD2 (6 bases). Trimming stripped 4 bases from V and 8 bases from J, with 13 bases between. The CDR3 extends over 13 amino acids. Germline-derived CDR1 and CDR2 are SNHLY and FYNNEI. For the CDR3, the DNA is TGTGCCAGCAGTGCCGAAGGTAGCGGTACGCAGTATTTT. Its translation is CASSAEGSGTQYF.